Below, one T cell receptor beta chain is given with its context. The repertoire was sequenced with immunoSEQ multiplex PCR; TCRdb's copy has only in-frame clones and lacks some. This sample yields tens of thousands of clones, of which approximately 86% are seen a single time; 5.5% to 7.5% belongs to the top ten. CDR3 length equals 14 residues. V shed 1 base and J shed 5 bases, with 10 bases lying between them. Germline V gene lookup returns CDR1 SGHVS and CDR2 FQNEAQ. The sample originates from a study of OX40 agonist ivuxolimab in advanced cancers. Study-level background: Three individuals attained partial responses, comprising one hepatocellular carcinoma case and two cutaneous melanoma cases.

The genes are TRBV7-8 and TRBJ2-3; D gene ambiguous. The sample consisted of CD4+ or CD8+ T cells sorted from blood, taken in a trial of the OX40 agonist ivuxolimab. The sequence came from an adult with an advanced solid tumor such as melanoma, head and neck, liver or kidney cancer. Written as DNA, the CDR3 is TGTGCCAGCAGCTTAGGGTGGGCAGGAGATACGCAGTATTTT. Translating it yields CASSLGWAGDTQYF.